These 11 T cell receptor beta chains were sequenced from one sample in a study of PD-1 blockade in mismatch repair-deficient tumors. Sequencing used immunoSEQ multiplex PCR; TCRdb keeps in-frame clones, though not all of them. The sample yields some 27,000 clones, approximately 88% seen once. The sample here was PBMCs, taken before pembrolizumab treatment. The receptors derive from an adult with mismatch repair-deficient cancer.

The chain has TRBV19 and TRBJ1-5, with a weak D call TRBD1 (5 bases). The CDR3 contains 17 residues. Looked up from germline, CDR1 is LNHDA and CDR2 is SQIVND (reference sequence). V was clipped by 1 base and J by 1 base, with 14 bases between them. The CDR3 DNA reads as TGTGCCAGTAGTATAGTCCCCGGAGGGACGAGCAATCAGCCCCAGCATTTT. It codes for CASSIVPGGTSNQPQHF. The complete variable domain, with remaining parts taken from reference TRBV19 and TRBJ1-5, reads DGGITQSPKYLFRKEGQNVTLSCEQNLNHDAMYWYRQDPGQGLRLIYYSQIVNDFQKGDIAEGYSVSREKKESFPLTVTSAQKNPTAFYLCASSIVPGGTSNQPQHFGDGTRLSIL.

This clone has just a few counts. This sequence joins TRBV28 and TRBJ2-7; 9 nucleotides align to TRBD1. The CDR3 consists of 15 residues. Germline trimming cut 6 bases from V and 5 bases from J; bases unmatched to any gene: 11. CDR1 and CDR2 (germline): MDHEN, SYDVKM. As DNA, the CDR3 is TGTGCCAGCAGATCCGGGACAGGGAGTATCCACGAGCAGTACTTC. It specifies CASRSGTGSIHEQYF.

This clone was seen only once. The chain is built from TRBV5-5 and TRBJ2-1; the match to TRBD2 covers 7 bases. J gave up 3 bases and V 5 bases, and 8 bases lay outside the gene matches. The CDR3 runs 15 residues. Germline V gene sequence: CDR1 SGHKS, CDR2 YYEKEE (reference sequence). CDR3: CASSQRGADYNEQFF. The CDR3 DNA follows: TGTGCCAGCAGTCAGCGGGGAGCGGACTACAATGAGCAGTTCTTC. The full variable domain, its missing parts supplied by reference TRBV5-5 and TRBJ2-1, is DAGVTQSPTHLIKTRGQQVTLRCSPISGHKSVSWYQQVLGQGPQFIFQYYEKEERGRGNFPDRFSARQFPNYSSELNVNALLLGDSALYLCASSQRGADYNEQFFGPGTRLTVL.

This clone was seen only a few times. The chain employs TRBV5-6 and TRBJ2-7; 7 bases map to TRBD1. Germline CDR1 is SGHDT and CDR2 is YYEEEE. CDR3 length: 16 residues. Unmatched junction bases numbered 6, after V lost 0 bases and J lost 0 bases. The CDR3, as DNA: TGTGCCAGCAGCTTGGGTCAGGACAGGAGCTCCTACGAGCAGTACTTC. Its protein product is CASSLGQDRSSYEQYF. Looking up the rest from reference TRBV5-6 and TRBJ2-7 gives the full variable domain: DAGVTQSPTHLIKTRGQQVTLRCSPKSGHDTVSWYQQALGQGPQFIFQYYEEEERQRGNFPDRFSGHQFPNYSSELNVNALLLGDSALYLCASSLGQDRSSYEQYFGPGTRLTVT.

This rearrangement joins TRBV18 to TRBJ2-7; D might be TRBD2 (5 bases). Looked up from germline, CDR1 is KGHSH and CDR2 is LQKENI. Trimming shortened V by 2 bases and J by 2 bases, and 16 bases separated the two germline ends. CDR3 size: 16 residues. The CDR3 loop is CASSPSYEAGAYEQYF. Written as DNA, the CDR3 is TGTGCCAGCTCACCATCTTACGAGGCCGGGGCCTACGAGCAGTACTTC.

As DNA, the CDR3 is TGTGCCAGCAGCTTAGCCCGGGGAAGTGAGGTATATGGCTACACCTTC. It is translated as CASSLARGSEVYGYTF. V is TRBV11-2 and J is TRBJ1-2; no clear D. The ends were cut back, 1 base at V and 5 bases at J, with 17 bases in the middle. CDR3 length: 16 amino acids. Per germline, CDR1 SGHAT and CDR2 FQNNGV.

A single count supports this clone. V gene TRBV7-8 combines with J gene TRBJ1-1, with 8 bases aligning to TRBD1. V was pared by 1 base and J by 2 bases, with 6 bases of the junction left unmatched. Germline CDR1 is SGHVS and CDR2 is FQNEAQ. The CDR3 spans 16 residues. CDR3 in DNA: TGTGCCAGCAGCTTAGGGACAGGGACAATTAACACTGAAGCTTTCTTT. Protein product: CASSLGTGTINTEAFF.

The V and J genes are TRBV19 and TRBJ1-3, with 7 bases lining up with TRBD1. Germline V gene data show CDR1 as LNHDA and CDR2 as SQIVND (reference sequence). The CDR3 contains 18 residues. The J segment lost 0 bases and the V segment lost 6 bases, leaving 14 bases of the junction unmatched. CDR3 region: CASRTRGTVHLSGNTIYF. The CDR3 DNA reads as TGTGCCAGTAGAACGAGAGGGACAGTGCACCTCTCTGGAAACACCATATATTTT. Using reference TRBV19 and TRBJ1-3 for the parts outside the CDR3, the full variable domain is DGGITQSPKYLFRKEGQNVTLSCEQNLNHDAMYWYRQDPGQGLRLIYYSQIVNDFQKGDIAEGYSVSREKKESFPLTVTSAQKNPTAFYLCASRTRGTVHLSGNTIYFGEGSWLTVV.

This clone appeared a single time. The V gene is TRBV5-1, the J gene TRBJ1-1, with D perhaps TRBD1 (6 bases). The CDR3 has 16 residues. Trimming shortened V by 0 bases and J by 0 bases, and 12 bases separated the two germline ends. Germline V gene lookup returns CDR1 SGHRS and CDR2 YFSETQ. In DNA form, the CDR3 reads TGCGCCAGCAGCTTGGAGGGGGTTTACTTGAACACTGAAGCTTTCTTT. It codes for CASSLEGVYLNTEAFF.

The CDR3 protein is CASSESDRPNTEAFF. For the CDR3, the DNA is TGTGCCAGCAGCGAATCGGACAGGCCGAACACTGAAGCTTTCTTT. The J gene is TRBJ1-1, the V gene TRBV6-5; 7 bases agree with TRBD1. From germline, CDR1 is MNHEY and CDR2 SVGAGI. The CDR3 contains 15 residues. Trimming took 6 bases from V and 1 from J; bases not matched to a gene: 8.

This CDR3 is CASRLTGSEKLFF. The CDR3 DNA reads TGTGCCAGCAGACTGACAGGGTCCGAAAAACTGTTTTTT. The chain is built from TRBV6-1 and TRBJ1-4, with 7 bases that match TRBD1. The ends lost 6 bases at V and 8 bases at J; junction bases unmatched: 6. Germline V gives CDR1 MNHNS, CDR2 SASEGT. The CDR3 contains 13 residues.